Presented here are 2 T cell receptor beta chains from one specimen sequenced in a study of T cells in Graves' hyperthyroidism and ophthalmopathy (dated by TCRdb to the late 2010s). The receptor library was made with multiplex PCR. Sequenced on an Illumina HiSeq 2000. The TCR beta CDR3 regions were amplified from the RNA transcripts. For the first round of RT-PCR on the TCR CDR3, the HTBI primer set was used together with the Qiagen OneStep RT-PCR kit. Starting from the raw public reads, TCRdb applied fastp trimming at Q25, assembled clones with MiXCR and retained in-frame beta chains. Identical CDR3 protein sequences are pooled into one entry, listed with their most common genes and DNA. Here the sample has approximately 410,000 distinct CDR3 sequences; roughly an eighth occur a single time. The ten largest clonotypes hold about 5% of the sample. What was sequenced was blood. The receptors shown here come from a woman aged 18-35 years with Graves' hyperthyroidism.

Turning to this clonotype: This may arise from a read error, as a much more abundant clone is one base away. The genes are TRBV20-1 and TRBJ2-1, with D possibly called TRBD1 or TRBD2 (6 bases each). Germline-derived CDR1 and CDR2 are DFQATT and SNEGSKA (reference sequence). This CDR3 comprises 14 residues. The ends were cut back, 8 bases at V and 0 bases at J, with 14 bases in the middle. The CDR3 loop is CSTQRGLSYNEQFF. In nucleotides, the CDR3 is TGCAGTACTCAACGGGGGCTCTCCTACAATGAGCAGTTCTTC.

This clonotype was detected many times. CDR3 sequence reads: CAWRDSEKTQYF. DNA of the CDR3: TGTGCCTGGAGAGATTCGGAAAAGACCCAGTACTTC. The rearrangement uses TRBV30 and TRBJ2-5; D is unclear. V was clipped by 3 bases and J by 6 bases, with 11 bases between them. CDR1 and CDR2 (germline): GTSNPN, SVGIG (reference sequence). The CDR3 totals 12 residues.